One and the same sample provided the 11 T cell receptor beta chains below, sequenced in a study of neurological immune-mediated disorders. TCRdb processed the 5' RACE reads anew with MiXCR; each CDR3 protein has one entry. Of about 38,000 distinct CDR3 sequences listed, 4% to 5.5% are singletons. Sequences were obtained from CD4+ T cells from blood. The source is a man aged 18 to 30 in good health.

This clonotype was observed many times. V usage is TRBV20-1 and J usage is TRBJ2-5; possible D gene TRBD1, 6 bases. Trimming left V 3 bases short and J 9 bases short, with 26 bases between. Germline V gene data show CDR1 as DFQATT and CDR2 as SNEGSKA (reference sequence). This CDR3 spans 16 amino acids. The CDR3 is CSASRGGQTSGGAQYF. CDR3 sequence (DNA): TGCAGTGCTAGCCGGGGTGGACAGACCTCCGGTGGGGCCCAGTACTTC.

In its sample, this clonotype was seen many times. The rearrangement uses TRBV18 and TRBJ2-1; 8 positions agree with TRBD2. V was clipped by 3 bases and J by 4 bases; unmatched bases: 11. The germline V gene has CDR1 KGHSH and CDR2 LQKENI. This CDR3 is 17 amino acids long. The CDR3 sequence: CASSPGGGGRSYNEQFF. CDR3 DNA: TGTGCCAGCTCACCGGGCGGCGGGGGGAGATCATACAATGAGCAGTTCTTC.

This clonotype occurred many times. The chain is built from TRBV19 and TRBJ1-6; the D is unclear. This CDR3 has 14 residues. Germline V gene lookup returns CDR1 LNHDA and CDR2 SQIVND (reference sequence). The V and J ends lost 7 bases and 0 bases respectively, with 7 bases between them. The CDR3 sequence: CASISGSYNSPLHF. The CDR3 bases are TGTGCCAGTATTTCCGGCTCCTATAATTCACCCCTCCACTTT.

This clonotype was found many times. The rearrangement uses TRBV20-1 and TRBJ1-1; possibly TRBD1 for D (5 bases). V was pared by 0 bases and J by 4 bases, with 12 bases between. The CDR3 length is 14 residues. From germline, CDR1 is DFQATT and CDR2 SNEGSKA (reference sequence). The CDR3 coding sequence is TGCAGTGCTAGAGATCTTCGGGGGATCACTGAAGCTTTCTTT. Its translation: CSARDLRGITEAFF.

This clonotype was picked up many times. The chain employs TRBV18 and TRBJ1-1; tentatively, D is TRBD1 (6 bases). The CDR3 sequence is 13 residues long. Germline CDR1 and CDR2: KGHSH and LQKENI. The germline V and J ends were trimmed by 3 bases and 10 bases, with 15 bases remaining between them. DNA for the CDR3: TGTGCCAGCTCACCGGCCCGGGACACGGGAGCTTTCTTT. The encoded protein is CASSPARDTGAFF.

There are many counts of this clonotype. The V and J genes are TRBV5-1 and TRBJ1-5, with D maybe TRBD1 (6 bases). Germline values: CDR1 SGHRS, CDR2 YFSETQ. This CDR3 spans 14 amino acids. The V end was cut by 0 bases, the J end by 4 bases, with 8 bases between. CDR3 sequence reads: CASSLGQANQPQHF. The CDR3 region has the DNA TGCGCCAGCAGCTTGGGACAGGCTAATCAGCCCCAGCATTTT.

This clonotype was seen at least ten times. This chain links TRBV20-1 with TRBJ1-2, with no clear D. V lost 6 bases and J lost 5, with 16 bases in between. CDR3 size: 13 residues. Per germline, CDR1 DFQATT and CDR2 SNEGSKA (reference sequence). The DNA of the CDR3 is TGCAGTGCCCCACCACAGCAGCCATATGGCTACACCTTC. Protein sequence: CSAPPQQPYGYTF.

This clonotype showed up many times. V usage is TRBV6-2 or TRBV6-3 and J usage is TRBJ1-1; 8 positions agree with TRBD1. J was trimmed by 6 bases and V by 7 bases; bases with no gene match: 10. Germline CDR1 and CDR2: MNHEY and SVGEGT. The CDR3 runs 14 residues. DNA of the CDR3: TGTGCCAGCATCGAAGGACAGGGAAACCCTGAAGCTTTCTTT. Encoded protein: CASIEGQGNPEAFF.

In this sample, this clonotype turned up many times. This rearrangement joins TRBV20-1 to TRBJ2-5, with 7 bases aligning to TRBD2. Germline loops: CDR1 DFQATT, CDR2 SNEGSKA (reference sequence). The CDR3 extends over 15 amino acids. After removal of 4 bases from V and 1 base from J, the junction contained 9 bases not matched to a gene. Here the CDR3 reads CSAISSGTTQETQYF. The DNA for the CDR3 is TGCAGTGCTATATCAAGCGGGACCACCCAAGAGACCCAGTACTTC.

In its sample, this clonotype was seen many times. The gene calls are TRBV6-2 or TRBV6-3 and TRBJ2-6, with no clear D. Per the germline V gene, CDR1 is MNHEY and CDR2 is SVGEGT. The CDR3 length is 13 residues. Trimming pared 6 bases from V and 2 bases from J, leaving 5 bases between. In DNA, the CDR3 is TGTGCCAGCAGCGATCCTGGGGCCAACGTCCTGACTTTC. Translating it yields CASSDPGANVLTF.

This clonotype was seen repeatedly, ten times or more. The chain has TRBV5-1 and TRBJ2-7, with 7 bases aligning to TRBD2. This CDR3 is 14 amino acids long. V dropped 5 bases and J dropped 0; count of bases not matched to a gene: 5. CDR1 SGHRS and CDR2 YFSETQ come from the germline V gene. CDR3 sequence reads: CASRVAGSSYEQYF. In DNA form, the CDR3 reads TGCGCCAGCAGGGTAGCGGGCAGCTCCTACGAGCAGTACTTC.